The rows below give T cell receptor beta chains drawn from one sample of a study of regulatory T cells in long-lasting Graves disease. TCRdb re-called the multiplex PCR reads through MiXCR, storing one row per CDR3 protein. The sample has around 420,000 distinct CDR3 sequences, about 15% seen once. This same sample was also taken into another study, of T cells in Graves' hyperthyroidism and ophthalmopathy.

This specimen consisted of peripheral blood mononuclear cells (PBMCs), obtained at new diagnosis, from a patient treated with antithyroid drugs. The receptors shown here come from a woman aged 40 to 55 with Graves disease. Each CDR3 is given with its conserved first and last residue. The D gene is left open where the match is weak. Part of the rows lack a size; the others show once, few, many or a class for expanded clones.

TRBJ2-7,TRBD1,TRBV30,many,CAWTLRDRVYEQYF,TGTGCCTGGACCCTCCGGGACAGGGTTTATGAGCAGTACTTC
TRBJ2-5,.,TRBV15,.,CATSRDRLQETQYF,TGTGCCACCAGCAGAGATCGCCTGCAAGAGACCCAGTACTTC
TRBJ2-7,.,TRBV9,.,CASSVQPSSYEQYF,TGTGCCAGCAGCGTTCAACCTAGCTCCTACGAGCAGTACTTC
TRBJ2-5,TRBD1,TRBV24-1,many,CATSDWDSQETQYF,TGTGCCACCAGTGATTGGGACAGCCAAGAGACCCAGTACTTC
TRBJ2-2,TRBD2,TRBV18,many,CASSPYSSGSPGELFF,TGTGCCAGCTCACCTTACTCTAGCGGGAGCCCCGGGGAGCTGTTTTTT
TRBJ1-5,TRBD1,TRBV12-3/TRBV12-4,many,CASSFGRAGGVRQPQHF,TGTGCCAGCAGTTTTGGTCGGGCAGGGGGCGTAAGGCAGCCCCAGCATTTT
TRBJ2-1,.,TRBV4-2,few,CASSATLVGFLTSFENEQFF,TGTGCCAGCAGCGCTACTCTTGTGGGATTCCTTACTAGCTTTGAGAATGAGCAGTTCTTC
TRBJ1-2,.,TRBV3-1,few,CASSRVPGGSYGYTF,TGTGCCAGCAGCCGAGTCCCGGGGGGAAGCTATGGCTACACCTTC
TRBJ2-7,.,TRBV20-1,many,CSARGYGYEQYF,TGCAGTGCTAGAGGGTATGGCTACGAGCAGTACTTC
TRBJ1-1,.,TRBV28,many,CASSLSGFGIHGPEAFF,TGTGCCAGCAGTTTATCAGGGTTCGGGATACATGGCCCTGAAGCTTTCTTT
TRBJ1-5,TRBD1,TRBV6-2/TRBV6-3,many,CASSKQGASNQPQHF,TGTGCCAGCAGTAAACAGGGGGCTAGCAATCAGCCCCAGCATTTT
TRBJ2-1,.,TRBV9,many,CASSVEGASWGDEQFF,TGTGCCAGCAGCGTAGAGGGGGCTAGTTGGGGGGATGAGCAGTTCTTC
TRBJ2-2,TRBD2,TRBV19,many,CASSIGGGRISTGELFF,TGTGCCAGTAGTATCGGCGGGGGTAGAATATCCACCGGGGAGCTGTTTTTT
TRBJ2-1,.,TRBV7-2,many,CASSLASGFFNEQFF,TGTGCCAGCAGCTTAGCTAGCGGATTTTTCAATGAGCAGTTCTTC
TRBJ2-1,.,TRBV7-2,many,CASSLVGHINEQFF,TGTGCCAGCAGCTTAGTTGGGCACATCAATGAGCAGTTCTTC
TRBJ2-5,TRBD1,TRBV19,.,CASSIDFETGIGETQYF,TGTGCCAGTAGTATAGATTTTGAGACAGGGATAGGAGAGACCCAGTACTTC
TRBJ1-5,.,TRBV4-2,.,CASSQDLLDYQPQHF,TGTGCCAGCAGCCAAGATCTGTTGGATTATCAGCCCCAGCATTTT
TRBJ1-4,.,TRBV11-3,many,CASSRTNPKTHNEKLFF,TGTGCCAGCAGCAGAACCAACCCGAAAACCCATAATGAAAAACTGTTTTTT
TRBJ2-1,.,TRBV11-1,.,CASSWAGGAYYNERFF,.
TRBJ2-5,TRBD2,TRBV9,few,CASSEGRGGITSGQETQYF,TGTGCCAGCAGCGAGGGCCGGGGTGGGATCACTAGCGGCCAAGAGACCCAGTACTTC
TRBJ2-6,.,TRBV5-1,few,CASSSSPGLITSGANVLTF,TGTGCCAGCAGCTCTTCGCCGGGCCTCATTACCTCTGGGGCCAACGTCCTGACTTTC
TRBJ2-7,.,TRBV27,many,CASSLSEISYEQYF,TGTGCCAGCAGTTTATCCGAAATTTCCTACGAGCAGTACTTC
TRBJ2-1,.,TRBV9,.,CASSVDAGSYNEQFF,TGTGCCAGCAGCGTAGACGCGGGATCTTACAATGAGCAGTTCTTC
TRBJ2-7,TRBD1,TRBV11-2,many,CASSARGQGVSYEQYF,TGTGCCAGCAGCGCCCGGGGACAGGGTGTCTCCTACGAGCAGTACTTC
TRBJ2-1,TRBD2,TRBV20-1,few,CSAREAAGYNEQFF,TGCAGTGCTAGAGAGGCAGCGGGGTACAATGAGCAGTTCTTC
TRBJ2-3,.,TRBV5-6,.,CASTIAELTDTQYF,TGTGCCAGCACAATAGCGGAGCTCACAGATACGCAGTATTTT
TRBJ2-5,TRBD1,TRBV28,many,CASSPPGQGAGETQYF,TGTGCCAGCAGTCCCCCGGGACAGGGGGCAGGAGAGACCCAGTACTTC
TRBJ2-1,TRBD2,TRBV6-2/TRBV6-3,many,CASSSGRLAGYSSYNEQFF,TGTGCCAGCAGTTCCGGGCGACTAGCGGGATATAGCTCCTACAATGAGCAGTTCTTC